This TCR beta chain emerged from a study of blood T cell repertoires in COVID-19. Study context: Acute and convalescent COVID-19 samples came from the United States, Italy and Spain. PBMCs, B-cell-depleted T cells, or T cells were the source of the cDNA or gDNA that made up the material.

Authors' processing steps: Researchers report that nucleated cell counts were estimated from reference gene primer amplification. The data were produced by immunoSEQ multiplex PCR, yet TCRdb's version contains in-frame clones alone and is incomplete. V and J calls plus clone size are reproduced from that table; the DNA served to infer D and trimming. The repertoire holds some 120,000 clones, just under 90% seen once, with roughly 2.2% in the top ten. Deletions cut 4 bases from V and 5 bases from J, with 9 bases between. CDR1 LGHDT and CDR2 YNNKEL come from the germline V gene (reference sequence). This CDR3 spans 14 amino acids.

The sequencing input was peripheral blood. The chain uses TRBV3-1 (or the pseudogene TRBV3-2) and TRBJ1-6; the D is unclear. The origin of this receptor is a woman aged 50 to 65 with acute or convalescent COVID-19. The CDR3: CASSPWQDNSPLHF. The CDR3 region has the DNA TGTGCCAGCAGCCCTTGGCAGGATAATTCACCCCTCCACTTT.